This TCR beta chain was identified during a study of T cell responses to AZD1222 COVID-19 vaccine. Libraries were prepared by immunoSEQ multiplex PCR; TCRdb keeps only in-frame clonotypes and omits some of them. This table has 150,000 to 160,000 clones, approximately 87% appearing once. The CDR3 has 13 amino acids. Germline V gene sequence: CDR1 LNHDA, CDR2 SQIVND (reference sequence). V dropped 5 bases and J dropped 0 bases, with 7 bases sitting between them. Turning to this clone: Antigen: not known.

Points from the study as a whole: Without day 14 samples, only post-peak T cell repertoires were studied. Vaccine-related CD4 TCRs covered spike, predominating at 160-218 and 743-854. It should be noted that donors were predominantly white British and more often female, and clonal diversity was possibly underestimated. Close to half of spike-specific TCRs reportedly recognize unmutated variant regions.

This chain uses TRBV19 with TRBJ1-1; unclear D gene. The TCR comes from an adult in good health. This material consisted of peripheral blood, taken on day 0 of MenACWY control vaccination. The CDR3 sequence is CASSHRMNTEAFF. As DNA, the CDR3 is TGTGCCAGTAGTCATCGGATGAACACTGAAGCTTTCTTT.